This T cell receptor (beta chain) comes out of a study of T cell changes during pregnancy in multiple sclerosis. The CDR3 covers 18 residues. The germline CDR1 and CDR2 sequences are LGHNA and YNFKEQ. The V and J ends lost 1 base and 1 base, in that order; junction bases with no gene match: 1. Sequencing was performed with immunoSEQ multiplex PCR; in TCRdb, only in-frame clones are kept and a portion is missing. This table holds 20,000 to 25,000 clones, around four fifths found once. The sequence came from a female donor in good health, enrolled as a control in a pregnancy study. The rearrangement uses TRBV4-2 and TRBJ2-6, with TRBD2 identical over 13 bases. Specimen: CD8+ T cells from peripheral blood mononuclear cells, collected in the first trimester of pregnancy. The CDR3 is CASSQAGLAGSGANVLTF. CDR3 nucleotides: TGTGCCAGCAGCCAAGCGGGACTAGCGGGGTCTGGGGCCAACGTCCTGACTTTC.